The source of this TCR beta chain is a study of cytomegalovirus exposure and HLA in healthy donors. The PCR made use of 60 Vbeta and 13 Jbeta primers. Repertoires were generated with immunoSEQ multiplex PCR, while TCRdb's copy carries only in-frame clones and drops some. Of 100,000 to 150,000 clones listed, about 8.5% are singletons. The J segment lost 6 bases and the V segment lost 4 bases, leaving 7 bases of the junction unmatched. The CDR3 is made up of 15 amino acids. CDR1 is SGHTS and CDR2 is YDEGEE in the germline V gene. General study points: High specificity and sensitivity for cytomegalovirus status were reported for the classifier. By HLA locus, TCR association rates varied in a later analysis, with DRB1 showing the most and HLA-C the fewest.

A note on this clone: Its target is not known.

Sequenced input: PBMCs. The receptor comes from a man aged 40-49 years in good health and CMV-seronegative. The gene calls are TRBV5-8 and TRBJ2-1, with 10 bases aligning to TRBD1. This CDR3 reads CASSPGTGEGNEQFF. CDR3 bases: TGTGCCAGCAGCCCCGGGACAGGGGAGGGCAATGAGCAGTTCTTC.